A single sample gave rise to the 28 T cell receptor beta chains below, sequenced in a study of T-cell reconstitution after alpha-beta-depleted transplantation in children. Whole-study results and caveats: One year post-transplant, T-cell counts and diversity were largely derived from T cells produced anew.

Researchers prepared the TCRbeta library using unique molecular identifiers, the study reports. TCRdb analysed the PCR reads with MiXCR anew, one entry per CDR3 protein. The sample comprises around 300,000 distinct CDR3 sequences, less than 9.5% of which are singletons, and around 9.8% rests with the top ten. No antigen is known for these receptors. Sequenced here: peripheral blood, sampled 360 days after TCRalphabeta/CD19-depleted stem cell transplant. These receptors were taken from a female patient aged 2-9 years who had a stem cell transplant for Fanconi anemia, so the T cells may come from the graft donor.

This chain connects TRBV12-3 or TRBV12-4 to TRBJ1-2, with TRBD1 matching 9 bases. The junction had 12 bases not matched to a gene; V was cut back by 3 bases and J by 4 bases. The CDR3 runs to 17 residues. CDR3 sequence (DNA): TGTGCCAGCAGTTTTGTATTGTTAGGGGACAGGGCCTATGGCTACACCTTC. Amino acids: CASSFVLLGDRAYGYTF.

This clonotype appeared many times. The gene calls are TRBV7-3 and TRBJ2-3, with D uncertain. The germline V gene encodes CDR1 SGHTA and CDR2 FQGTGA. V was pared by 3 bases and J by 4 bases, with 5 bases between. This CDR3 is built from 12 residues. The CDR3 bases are TGTGCCAGCAGCTTGGAGTCAGATACGCAGTATTTT. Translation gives CASSLESDTQYF.

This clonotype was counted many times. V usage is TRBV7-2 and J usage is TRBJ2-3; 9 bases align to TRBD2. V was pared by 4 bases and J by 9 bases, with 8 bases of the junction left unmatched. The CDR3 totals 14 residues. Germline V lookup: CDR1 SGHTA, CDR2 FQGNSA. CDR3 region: CASSSGTSRETQYF. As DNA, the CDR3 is TGTGCCAGCAGCTCCGGGACTAGCCGGGAGACGCAGTATTTT.

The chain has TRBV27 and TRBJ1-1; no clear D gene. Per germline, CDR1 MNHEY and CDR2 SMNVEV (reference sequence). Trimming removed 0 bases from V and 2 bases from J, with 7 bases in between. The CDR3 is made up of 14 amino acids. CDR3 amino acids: CASSLSLGNTEAFF. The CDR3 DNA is TGTGCCAGCAGTTTATCGCTTGGAAACACTGAAGCTTTCTTT.

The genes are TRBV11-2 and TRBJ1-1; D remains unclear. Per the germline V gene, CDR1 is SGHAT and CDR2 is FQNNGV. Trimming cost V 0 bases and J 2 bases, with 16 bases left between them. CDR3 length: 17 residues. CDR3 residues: CASSLDLTQPRNTEAFF. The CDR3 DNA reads TGTGCCAGCAGCTTAGATCTAACCCAACCGAGAAACACTGAAGCTTTCTTT.

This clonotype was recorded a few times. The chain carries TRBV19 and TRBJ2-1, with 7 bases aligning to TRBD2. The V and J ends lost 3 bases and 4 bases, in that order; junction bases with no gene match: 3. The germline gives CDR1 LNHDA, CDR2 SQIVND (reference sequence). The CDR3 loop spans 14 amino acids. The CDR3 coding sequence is TGTGCCAGTAGTATGAGGCGGGAGTACAATGAGCAGTTCTTC. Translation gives CASSMRREYNEQFF.

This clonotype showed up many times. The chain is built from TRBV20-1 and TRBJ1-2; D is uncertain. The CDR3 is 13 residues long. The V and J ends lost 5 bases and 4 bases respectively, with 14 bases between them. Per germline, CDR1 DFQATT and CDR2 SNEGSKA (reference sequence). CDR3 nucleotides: TGCAGTGCTCCTTCGACGGCCACCTATGGCTACACCTTC. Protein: CSAPSTATYGYTF.

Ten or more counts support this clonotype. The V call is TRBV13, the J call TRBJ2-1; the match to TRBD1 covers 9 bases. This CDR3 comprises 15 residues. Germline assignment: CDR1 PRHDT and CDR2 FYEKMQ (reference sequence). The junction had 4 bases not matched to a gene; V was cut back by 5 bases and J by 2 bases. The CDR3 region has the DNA TGTGCCAGCAGCCAGGGACAGGGACCCTACAATGAGCAGTTCTTC. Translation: CASSQGQGPYNEQFF.

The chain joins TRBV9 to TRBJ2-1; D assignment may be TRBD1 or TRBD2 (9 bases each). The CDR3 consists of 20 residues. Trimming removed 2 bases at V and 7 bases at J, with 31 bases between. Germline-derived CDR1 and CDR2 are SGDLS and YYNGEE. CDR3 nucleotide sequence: TGTGCCAGCAGCGTTGGGGGGGGGACAGGGAAACTAGCGGGTAGGAATGAGCAGTTCTTC. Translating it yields CASSVGGGTGKLAGRNEQFF.

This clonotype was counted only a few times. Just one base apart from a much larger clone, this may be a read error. Here the CDR3 DNA reads TGTGCCAGCAGCTCAGCTAGCGGGGGTATAGGAGAGACCCAGTACTTC. It encodes CASSSASGGIGETQYF. The chain has TRBV7-8 and TRBJ2-5; TRBD2 agrees at 10 bases. This CDR3 comprises 16 residues. Germline V gene data show CDR1 as SGHVS and CDR2 as FQNEAQ. Trimming removed 4 bases from V and 4 bases from J; junction bases left unmatched: 9.

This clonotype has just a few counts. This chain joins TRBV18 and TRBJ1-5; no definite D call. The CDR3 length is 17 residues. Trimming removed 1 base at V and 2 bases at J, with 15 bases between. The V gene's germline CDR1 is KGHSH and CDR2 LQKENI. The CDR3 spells CASSPRADLLGNQPQHF. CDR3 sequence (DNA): TGTGCCAGCTCACCACGGGCAGACCTCCTGGGCAATCAGCCCCAGCATTTT. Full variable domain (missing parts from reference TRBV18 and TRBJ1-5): NAGVMQNPRHLVRRRGQEARLRCSPMKGHSHVYWYRQLPEEGLKFMVYLQKENIIDESGMPKERFSAEFPKEGPSILRIQQVVRGDSAAYFCASSPRADLLGNQPQHFGDGTRLSIL.

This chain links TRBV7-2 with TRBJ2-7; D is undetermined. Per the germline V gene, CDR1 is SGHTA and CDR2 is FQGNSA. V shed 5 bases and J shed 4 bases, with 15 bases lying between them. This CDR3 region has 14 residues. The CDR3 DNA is TGTGCCAGCAGCCTAAGGGTCGAGGTGTACGAGCAGTACTTC. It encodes CASSLRVEVYEQYF.

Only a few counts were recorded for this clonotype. Here the CDR3 DNA reads TGTGCCAGCAGCTCGACTAGCGGGAGCCCCACAGATACGCAGTATTTT. This gives the protein CASSSTSGSPTDTQYF. The chain recombines TRBV7-9 with TRBJ2-3; TRBD2 matches 12 bases. CDR1 is SEHNR and CDR2 is FQNEAQ in the germline V gene (reference sequence). The ends lost 4 bases at V and 2 bases at J; junction bases unmatched: 4. This CDR3 has 16 amino acids.

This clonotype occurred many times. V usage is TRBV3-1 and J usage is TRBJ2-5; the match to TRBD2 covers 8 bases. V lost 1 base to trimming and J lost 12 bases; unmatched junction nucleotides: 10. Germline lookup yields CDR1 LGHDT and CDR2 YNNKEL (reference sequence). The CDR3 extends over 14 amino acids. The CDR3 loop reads CASSQVSSGGPKYF. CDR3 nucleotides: TGTGCCAGCAGCCAAGTGTCGAGCGGGGGTCCTAAGTACTTC.

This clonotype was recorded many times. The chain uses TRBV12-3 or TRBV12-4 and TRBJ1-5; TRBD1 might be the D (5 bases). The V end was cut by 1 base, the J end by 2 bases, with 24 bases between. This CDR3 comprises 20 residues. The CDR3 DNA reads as TGTGCCAGCAGTTTAGATGGCACTGACAGTGGTGGTTGGGGCAATCAGCCCCAGCATTTT. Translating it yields CASSLDGTDSGGWGNQPQHF.

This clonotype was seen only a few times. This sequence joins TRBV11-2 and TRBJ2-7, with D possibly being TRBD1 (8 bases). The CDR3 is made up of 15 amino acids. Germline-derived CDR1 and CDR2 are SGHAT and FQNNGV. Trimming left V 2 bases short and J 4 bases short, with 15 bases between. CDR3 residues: CASSLSGGGGYEQYF. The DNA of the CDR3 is TGTGCCAGCAGCTTATCAGGGGGCGGGGGATACGAGCAGTACTTC.

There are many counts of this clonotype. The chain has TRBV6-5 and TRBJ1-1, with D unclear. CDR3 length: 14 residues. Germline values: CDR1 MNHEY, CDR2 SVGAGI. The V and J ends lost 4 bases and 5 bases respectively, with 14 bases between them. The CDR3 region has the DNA TGTGCCAGCAGTTTACGAGGTGTGGAAACTGAAGCTTTCTTT. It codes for CASSLRGVETEAFF.

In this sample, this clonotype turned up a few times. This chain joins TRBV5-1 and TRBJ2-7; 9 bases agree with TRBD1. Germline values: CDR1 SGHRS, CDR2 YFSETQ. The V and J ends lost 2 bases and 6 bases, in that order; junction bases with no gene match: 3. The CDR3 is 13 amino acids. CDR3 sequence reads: CASSFSDRGEQYF. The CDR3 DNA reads TGCGCCAGCAGCTTTTCGGACAGGGGCGAGCAGTACTTC.

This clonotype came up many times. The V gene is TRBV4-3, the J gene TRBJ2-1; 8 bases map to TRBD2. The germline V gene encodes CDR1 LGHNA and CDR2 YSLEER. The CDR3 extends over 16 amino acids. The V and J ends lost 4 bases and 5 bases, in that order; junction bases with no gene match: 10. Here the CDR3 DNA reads TGCGCCAGCAGCCTATTCGAAGGACTAGCAAACAATGAGCAGTTCTTC. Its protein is CASSLFEGLANNEQFF.

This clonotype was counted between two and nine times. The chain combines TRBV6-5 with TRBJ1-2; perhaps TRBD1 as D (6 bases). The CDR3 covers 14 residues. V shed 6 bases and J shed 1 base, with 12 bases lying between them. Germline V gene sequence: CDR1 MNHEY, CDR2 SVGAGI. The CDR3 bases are TGTGCCAGCAGGAGAGGGGGACGTAACTATGGCTACACCTTC. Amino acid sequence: CASRRGGRNYGYTF.

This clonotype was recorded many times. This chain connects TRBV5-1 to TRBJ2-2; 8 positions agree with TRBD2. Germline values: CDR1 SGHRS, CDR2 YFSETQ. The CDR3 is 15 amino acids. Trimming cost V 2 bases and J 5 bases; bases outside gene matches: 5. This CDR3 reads CASSFGRARTGELFF. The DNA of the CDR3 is TGCGCCAGCAGCTTCGGGAGGGCCAGGACCGGGGAGCTGTTTTTT.

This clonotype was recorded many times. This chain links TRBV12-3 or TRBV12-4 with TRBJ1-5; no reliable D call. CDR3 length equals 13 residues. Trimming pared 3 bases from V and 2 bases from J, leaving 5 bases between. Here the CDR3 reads CASSFKGNQPQHF. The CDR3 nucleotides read TGTGCCAGCAGTTTTAAGGGCAATCAGCCCCAGCATTTT.

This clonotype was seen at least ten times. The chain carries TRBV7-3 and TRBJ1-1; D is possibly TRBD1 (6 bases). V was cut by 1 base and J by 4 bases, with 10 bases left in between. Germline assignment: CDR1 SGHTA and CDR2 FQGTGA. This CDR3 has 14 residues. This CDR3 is CASSLNTGSTEAFF. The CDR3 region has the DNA TGTGCCAGCAGCTTAAATACAGGGAGCACTGAAGCTTTCTTT. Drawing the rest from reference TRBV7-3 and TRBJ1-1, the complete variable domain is GAGVSQTPSNKVTEKGKYVELRCDPISGHTALYWYRQSLGQGPEFLIYFQGTGAADDSGLPNDRFFAVRPEGSVSTLKIQRTERGDSAVYLCASSLNTGSTEAFFGQGTRLTVV.

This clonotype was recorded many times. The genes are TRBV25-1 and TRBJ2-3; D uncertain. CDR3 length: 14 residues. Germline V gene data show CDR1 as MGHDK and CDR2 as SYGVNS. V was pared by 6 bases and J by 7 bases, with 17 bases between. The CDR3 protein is CASSPAFDQNTQYF. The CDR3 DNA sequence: TGTGCCAGCAGCCCAGCGTTCGATCAAAATACGCAGTATTTT. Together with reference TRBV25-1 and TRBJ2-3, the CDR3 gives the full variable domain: EADIYQTPRYLVIGTGKKITLECSQTMGHDKMYWYQQDPGMELHLIHYSYGVNSTEKGDLSSESTVSRIRTEHFPLTLESARPSHTSQYLCASSPAFDQNTQYFGPGTRLTVL.

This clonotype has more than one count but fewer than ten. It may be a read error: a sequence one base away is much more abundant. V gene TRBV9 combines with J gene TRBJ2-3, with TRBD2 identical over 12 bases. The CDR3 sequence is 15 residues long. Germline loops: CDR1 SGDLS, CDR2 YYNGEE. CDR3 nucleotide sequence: TGTGCCGGCAGCGCTAGCGGGGGGGCTACAGATACGCAGTATTTT. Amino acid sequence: CAGSASGGATDTQYF.

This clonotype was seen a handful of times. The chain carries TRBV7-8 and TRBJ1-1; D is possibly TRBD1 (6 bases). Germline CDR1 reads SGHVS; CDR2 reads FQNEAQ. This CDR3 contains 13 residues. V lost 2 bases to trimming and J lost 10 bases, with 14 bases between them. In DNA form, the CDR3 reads TGTGCCAGCAGCTTAAGGGGGGAACTGGGAGCTTTCTTT. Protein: CASSLRGELGAFF.

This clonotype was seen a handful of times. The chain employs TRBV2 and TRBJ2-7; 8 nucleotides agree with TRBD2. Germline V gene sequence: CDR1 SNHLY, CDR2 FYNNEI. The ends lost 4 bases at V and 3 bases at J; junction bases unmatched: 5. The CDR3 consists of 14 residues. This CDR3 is CASSVVAGFYEQYF. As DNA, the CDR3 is TGTGCCAGCAGTGTAGTAGCGGGGTTCTACGAGCAGTACTTC.

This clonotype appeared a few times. The CDR3 nucleotides are TGTGCCAGCAGTTCAACGGCCGACTTCATTGGCACAGATACGCAGTATTTT. Amino acids: CASSSTADFIGTDTQYF. This sequence joins TRBV27 and TRBJ2-3; D remains ambiguous. Per germline, CDR1 MNHEY and CDR2 SMNVEV (reference sequence). This CDR3 contains 17 residues. Trimming shortened V by 4 bases and J by 1 base, and 18 bases separated the two germline ends.